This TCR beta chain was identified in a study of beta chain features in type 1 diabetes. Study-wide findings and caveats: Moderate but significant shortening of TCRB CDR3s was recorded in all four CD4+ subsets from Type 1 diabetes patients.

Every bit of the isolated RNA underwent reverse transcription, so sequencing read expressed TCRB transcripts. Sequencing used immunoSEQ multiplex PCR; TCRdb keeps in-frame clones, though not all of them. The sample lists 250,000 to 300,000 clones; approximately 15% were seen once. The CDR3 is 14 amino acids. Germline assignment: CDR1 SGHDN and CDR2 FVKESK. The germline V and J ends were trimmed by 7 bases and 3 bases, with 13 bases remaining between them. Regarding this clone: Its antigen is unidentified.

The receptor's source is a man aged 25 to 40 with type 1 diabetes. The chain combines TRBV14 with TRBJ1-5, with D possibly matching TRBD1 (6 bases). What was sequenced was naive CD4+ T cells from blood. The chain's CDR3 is CASNPTGINQPQHF. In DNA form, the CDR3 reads TGTGCCAGCAACCCCACAGGGATCAATCAGCCCCAGCATTTT.